The clone carrying this T cell receptor (beta chain) was seen repeatedly, ten times or more. The antigen is unknown. TCR beta CDR3 regions were amplified from RNA transcripts. The TCR CDR3 first-round RT-PCR relied on the HTBI primer set. TCRdb re-derived calls from the multiplex PCR reads in MiXCR, one entry per CDR3 protein. This table holds 200,000 to 250,000 distinct CDR3 sequences, about a sixth found once. Each ophthalmopathy patient scored at least 3 on the Clinical Activity Score and at least 4 on NOSPECS grade, with duration under 3 months. For the diagnoses, clinical symptoms, serum thyroxine and TRAb, thyroid ultrasound and orbital computed tomography were used. CDR1 is SGHNT, CDR2 YENEEA, per germline. Trimming shortened V by 6 bases and J by 2 bases, and 13 bases separated the two germline ends. The CDR3 sequence is 15 residues long. This entry comes from a study of T cells in Graves' hyperthyroidism and ophthalmopathy.

Overall study results and limits: Ophthalmopathy could be told apart from stable hyperthyroidism with a 13 V-J model.

The V call is TRBV11-3, the J call TRBJ1-4; TRBD1 is a possible D gene (6 bases). The sequence derives from a woman aged 18-35 years with Graves' ophthalmopathy. Sample: blood. CDR3 sequence: CASRPTGATNEKLFF. The CDR3 region has the DNA TGTGCCAGCAGGCCAACGGGGGCCACTAATGAAAAACTGTTTTTT.